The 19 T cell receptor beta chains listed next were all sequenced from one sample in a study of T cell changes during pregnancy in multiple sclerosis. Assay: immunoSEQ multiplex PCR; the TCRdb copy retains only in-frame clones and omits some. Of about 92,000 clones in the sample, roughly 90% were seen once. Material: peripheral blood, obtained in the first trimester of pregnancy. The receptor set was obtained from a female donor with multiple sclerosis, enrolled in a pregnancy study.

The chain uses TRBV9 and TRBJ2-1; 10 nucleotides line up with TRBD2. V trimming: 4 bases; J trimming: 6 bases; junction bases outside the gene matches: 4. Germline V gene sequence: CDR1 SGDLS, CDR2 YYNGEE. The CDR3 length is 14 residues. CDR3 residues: CASSSRTSGNEQFF. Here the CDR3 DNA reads TGTGCCAGCAGCTCACGGACTAGCGGCAATGAGCAGTTCTTC. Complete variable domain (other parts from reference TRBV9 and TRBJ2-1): DSGVTQTPKHLITATGQRVTLRCSPRSGDLSVYWYQQSLDQGLQFLIQYYNGEERAKGNILERFSAQQFPDLHSELNLSSLELGDSALYFCASSSRTSGNEQFFGPGTRLTVL.

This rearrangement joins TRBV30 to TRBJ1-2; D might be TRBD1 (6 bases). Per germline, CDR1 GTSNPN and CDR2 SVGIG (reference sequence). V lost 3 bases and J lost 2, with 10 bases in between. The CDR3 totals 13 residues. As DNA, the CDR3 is TGTGCCTGGAGCACCGGACAGAACTATGGCTACACCTTC. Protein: CAWSTGQNYGYTF.

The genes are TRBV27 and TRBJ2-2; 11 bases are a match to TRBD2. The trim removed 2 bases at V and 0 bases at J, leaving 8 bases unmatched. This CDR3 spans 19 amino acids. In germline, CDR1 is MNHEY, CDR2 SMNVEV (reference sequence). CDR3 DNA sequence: TGTGCCAGCAGTTTAGTGAGGAGACTAGCGGGACCGAACACCGGGGAGCTGTTTTTT. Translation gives CASSLVRRLAGPNTGELFF.

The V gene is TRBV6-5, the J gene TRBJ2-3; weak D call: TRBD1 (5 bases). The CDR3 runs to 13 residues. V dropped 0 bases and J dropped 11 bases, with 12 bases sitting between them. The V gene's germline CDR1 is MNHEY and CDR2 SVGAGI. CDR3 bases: TGTGCCAGCAGTTACTCGACAGCCCCACTGCAGTATTTT. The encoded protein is CASSYSTAPLQYF.

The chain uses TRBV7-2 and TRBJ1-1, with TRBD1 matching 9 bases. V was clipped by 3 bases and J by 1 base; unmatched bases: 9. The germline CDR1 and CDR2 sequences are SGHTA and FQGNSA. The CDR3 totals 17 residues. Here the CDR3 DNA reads TGTGCCAGCAGCTTCCCTTTACAGGGGGCGAGGAACACTGAAGCTTTCTTT. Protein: CASSFPLQGARNTEAFF.

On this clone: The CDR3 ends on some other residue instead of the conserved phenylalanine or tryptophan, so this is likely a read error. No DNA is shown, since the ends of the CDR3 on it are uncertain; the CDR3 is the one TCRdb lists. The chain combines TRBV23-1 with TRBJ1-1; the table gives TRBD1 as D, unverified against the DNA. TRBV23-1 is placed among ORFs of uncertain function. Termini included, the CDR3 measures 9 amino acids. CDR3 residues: CASSPHPVV.

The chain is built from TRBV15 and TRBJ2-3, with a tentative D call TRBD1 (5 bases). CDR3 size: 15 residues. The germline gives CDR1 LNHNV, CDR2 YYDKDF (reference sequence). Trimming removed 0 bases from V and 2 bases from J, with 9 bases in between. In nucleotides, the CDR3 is TGTGCCACCAGCAGAGATGGGGCCCCCACAGATACGCAGTATTTT. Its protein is CATSRDGAPTDTQYF.

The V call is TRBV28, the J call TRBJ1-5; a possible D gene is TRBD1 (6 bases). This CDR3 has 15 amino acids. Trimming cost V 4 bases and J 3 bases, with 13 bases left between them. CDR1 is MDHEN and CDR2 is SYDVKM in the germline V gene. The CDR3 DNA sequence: TGTGCCAGCAGTTACAGGGTAGGGACCAATCAGCCCCAGCATTTT. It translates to CASSYRVGTNQPQHF.

The CDR3: CASSLGQLSGYTF. CDR3 nucleotide sequence: TGCGCCAGCAGCTTGGGACAGCTCAGTGGCTACACCTTC. V is TRBV5-1 and J is TRBJ1-2, with a possible D match to TRBD1 (5 bases). CDR1 is SGHRS, CDR2 YFSETQ, per germline. This CDR3 spans 13 amino acids. V lost 0 bases, J lost 7 bases, and 10 bases lay in between. Together with reference TRBV5-1 and TRBJ1-2, the CDR3 gives the full variable domain: KAGVTQTPRYLIKTRGQQVTLSCSPISGHRSVSWYQQTPGQGLQFLFEYFSETQRNKGNFPGRFSGRQFSNSRSEMNVSTLELGDSALYLCASSLGQLSGYTFGSGTRLTVV.

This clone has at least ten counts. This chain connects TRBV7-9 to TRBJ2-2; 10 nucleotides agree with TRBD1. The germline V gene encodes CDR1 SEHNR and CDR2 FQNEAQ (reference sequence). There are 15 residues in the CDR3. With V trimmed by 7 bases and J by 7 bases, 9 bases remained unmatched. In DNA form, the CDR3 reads TGTGCCAGCATCCAGATGACAGGGGGCATCGGGGAGCTGTTTTTT. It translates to CASIQMTGGIGELFF.

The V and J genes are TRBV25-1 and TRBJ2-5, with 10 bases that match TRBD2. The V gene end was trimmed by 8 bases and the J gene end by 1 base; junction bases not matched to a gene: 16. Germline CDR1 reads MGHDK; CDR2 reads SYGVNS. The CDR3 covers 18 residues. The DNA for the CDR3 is TGTGCCAGCGTCTTCTGGGGGCTAGCGGGAGCCCTCCAAGAGACCCAGTACTTC. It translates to CASVFWGLAGALQETQYF.

DNA of the CDR3: TGTGCCAGCAGCTTGGTGGCAGCTAGGGAGACCCAGTACTTC. It yields the protein CASSLVAARETQYF. The chain employs TRBV5-6 and TRBJ2-5, with unresolved D. Germline CDR1 reads SGHDT; CDR2 reads YYEEEE. This CDR3 is 14 amino acids long. Deletions cut 0 bases from V and 5 bases from J, with 11 bases between.

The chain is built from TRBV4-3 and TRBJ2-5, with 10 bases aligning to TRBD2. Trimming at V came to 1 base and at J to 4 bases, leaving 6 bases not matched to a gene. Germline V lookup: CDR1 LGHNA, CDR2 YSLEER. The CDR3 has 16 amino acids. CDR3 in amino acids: CASSQVGTSAGETQYF. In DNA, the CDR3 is TGCGCCAGCAGCCAAGTCGGGACTAGCGCTGGAGAGACCCAGTACTTC.

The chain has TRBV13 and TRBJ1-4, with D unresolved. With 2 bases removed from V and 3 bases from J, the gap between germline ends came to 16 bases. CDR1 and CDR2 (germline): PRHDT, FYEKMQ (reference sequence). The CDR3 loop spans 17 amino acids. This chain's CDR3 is CASSLFVFRGSNEKLFF. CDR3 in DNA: TGTGCCAGCAGCTTATTTGTCTTCCGGGGTTCTAATGAAAAACTGTTTTTT.

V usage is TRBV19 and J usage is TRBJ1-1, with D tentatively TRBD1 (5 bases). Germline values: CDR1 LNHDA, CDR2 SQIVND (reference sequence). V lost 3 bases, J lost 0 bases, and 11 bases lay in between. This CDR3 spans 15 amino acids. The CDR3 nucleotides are TGTGCCAGTAGTATCGAAGGGGTCCTGAACACTGAAGCTTTCTTT. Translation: CASSIEGVLNTEAFF.

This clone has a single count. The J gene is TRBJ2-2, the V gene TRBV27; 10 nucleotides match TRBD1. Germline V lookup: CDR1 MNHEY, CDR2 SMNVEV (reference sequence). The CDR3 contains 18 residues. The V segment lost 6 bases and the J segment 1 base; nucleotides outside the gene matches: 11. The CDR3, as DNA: TGTGCCAGCAGCCGCAAAGGACAGGGGGTTATGAACACCGGGGAGCTGTTTTTT. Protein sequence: CASSRKGQGVMNTGELFF.

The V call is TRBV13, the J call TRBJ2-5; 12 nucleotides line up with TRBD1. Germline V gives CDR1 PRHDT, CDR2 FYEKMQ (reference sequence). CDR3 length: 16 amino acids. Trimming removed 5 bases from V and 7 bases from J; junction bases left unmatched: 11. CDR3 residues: CASSLAGTGGLLTQYF. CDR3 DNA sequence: TGTGCCAGCAGCCTCGCCGGGACAGGGGGCCTTTTGACCCAGTACTTC. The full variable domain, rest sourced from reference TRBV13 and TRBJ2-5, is AAGVIQSPRHLIKEKRETATLKCYPIPRHDTVYWYQQGPGQDPQFLISFYEKMQSDKGSIPDRFSAQQFSDYHSELNMSSLELGDSALYFCASSLAGTGGLLTQYFGPGTRLLVL.

The CDR3 region has the DNA TGTGCCAGCAGCTTAGGGACTCTTAGCAATCAGCCCCAGCATTTT. Translating gives CASSLGTLSNQPQHF. The V call is TRBV7-2, the J call TRBJ1-5; D remains ambiguous. From germline, CDR1 is SGHTA and CDR2 FQGNSA. With 1 base removed from V and 0 bases from J, the gap between germline ends came to 7 bases. The CDR3 covers 15 residues.

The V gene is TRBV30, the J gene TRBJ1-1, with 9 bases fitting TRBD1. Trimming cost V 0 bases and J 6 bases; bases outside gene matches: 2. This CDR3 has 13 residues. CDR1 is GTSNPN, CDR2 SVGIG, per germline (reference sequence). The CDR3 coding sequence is TGTGCCTGGAGTGTACAGGGGGCGGCTGAAGCTTTCTTT. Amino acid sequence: CAWSVQGAAEAFF.